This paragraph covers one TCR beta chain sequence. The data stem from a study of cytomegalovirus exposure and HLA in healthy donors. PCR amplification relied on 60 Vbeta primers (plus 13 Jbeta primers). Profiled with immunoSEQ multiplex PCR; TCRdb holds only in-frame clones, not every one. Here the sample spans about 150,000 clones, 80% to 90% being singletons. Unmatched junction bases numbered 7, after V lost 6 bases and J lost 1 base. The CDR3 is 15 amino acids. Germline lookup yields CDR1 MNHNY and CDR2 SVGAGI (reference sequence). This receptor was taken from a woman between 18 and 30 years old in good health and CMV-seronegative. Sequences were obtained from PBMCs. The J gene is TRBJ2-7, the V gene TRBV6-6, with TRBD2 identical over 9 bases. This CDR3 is CASSLTAGGSYEQYF. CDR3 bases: TGTGCCAGCAGCCTCACGGCGGGGGGGTCCTACGAGCAGTACTTC.